Listed below are T cell receptor beta chains from one sample, sequenced in a study of T-cell reconstitution after alpha-beta-depleted transplantation in children. Using its own MiXCR run on the PCR reads, TCRdb lists one record per CDR3 protein. The sample comprises 350,000 to 400,000 distinct CDR3 sequences, 10% to 15% of which are singletons, and about 3.9% rests with the top ten. The sample here was PBMCs, taken from the stem cell graft. The receptor set was obtained from a human donor who donated a stem cell graft to a child with Fanconi anemia. Each CDR3 is given with its conserved first and last residue. Each record gives: CDR3 protein, CDR3 DNA, D gene, V gene, clone size, J gene, CDR3 length. A D gene is named only where the DNA matches it firmly. Some rows mark clone size as missing; the rest say once, few, many or name a class of expanded clone.

CDR3aa: CSVDGGTGIYGYTF
CDR3nt: TGCAGCGTTGATGGTGGGACAGGCATCTATGGCTACACCTTC
d_gene: TRBD1
v_gene: TRBV29-1
abundance: many
j_gene: TRBJ1-2
len: 14

CDR3aa: CASRTETPQGAQYF
CDR3nt: TGTGCCAGCAGGACTGAGACCCCTCAAGGGGCCCAGTACTTC
d_gene: NA
v_gene: TRBV6-1
abundance: many
j_gene: TRBJ2-5
len: 14

CDR3aa: CASSQASQPQHF
CDR3nt: TGTGCCAGCAGCCAAGCATCACAGCCCCAGCATTTT
d_gene: NA
v_gene: TRBV3-1
abundance: few
j_gene: TRBJ1-5
len: 12

CDR3aa: CASRYQGARGNTIYF
CDR3nt: TGTGCCAGCAGGTACCAGGGGGCGCGAGGAAACACCATATATTTT
d_gene: TRBD1
v_gene: TRBV12-3/TRBV12-4
abundance: NA
j_gene: TRBJ1-3
len: 15

CDR3aa: CASSRFPSGTSGAYEQFF
CDR3nt: TGCGCCAGCAGCCGTTTTCCATCCGGGACTAGCGGGGCGTATGAGCAGTTCTTC
d_gene: TRBD2
v_gene: TRBV5-1
abundance: NA
j_gene: TRBJ2-1
len: 18

CDR3aa: CASSDHPDSPLHF
CDR3nt: TGTGCCAGCAGTGACCACCCAGATTCACCCCTCCACTTT
d_gene: NA
v_gene: TRBV6-1
abundance: few
j_gene: TRBJ1-6
len: 13

CDR3aa: CASSQDGRATGELFF
CDR3nt: TGCGCCAGCAGCCAAGATGGCAGGGCCACCGGGGAGCTGTTTTTT
d_gene: NA
v_gene: TRBV4-3
abundance: few
j_gene: TRBJ2-2
len: 15

CDR3aa: CASSLAGRRLGEQYF
CDR3nt: TGCGCCAGCAGCTTGGCCGGAAGGAGACTGGGTGAGCAGTACTTC
d_gene: NA
v_gene: TRBV5-1
abundance: many
j_gene: TRBJ2-7
len: 15

CDR3aa: CASSQPGTDKAFF
CDR3nt: TGTGCCAGCAGCCAGCCCGGGACAGATAAAGCTTTCTTT
d_gene: TRBD1
v_gene: TRBV4-2
abundance: few
j_gene: TRBJ1-1
len: 13

CDR3aa: CASSLTATYEQCF
CDR3nt: TGCGCCAGCAGCTTGACAGCCACCTACGAGCAGTGCTTC
d_gene: NA
v_gene: TRBV5-1
abundance: NA
j_gene: TRBJ2-7
len: 13

CDR3aa: CSVPGQGSTEQFF
CDR3nt: TGCAGCGTCCCGGGACAGGGCTCCACTGAGCAGTTCTTC
d_gene: TRBD1
v_gene: TRBV29-1
abundance: NA
j_gene: TRBJ2-1
len: 13

CDR3aa: CASSVSGYSNQPQHF
CDR3nt: TGTGCCAGCAGCGTATCCGGCTATAGCAATCAGCCCCAGCATTTT
d_gene: NA
v_gene: TRBV9
abundance: NA
j_gene: TRBJ1-5
len: 15

CDR3aa: CASSLERVHGELFF
CDR3nt: TGTGCCAGCAGCTTAGAACGGGTCCACGGGGAGCTGTTTTTT
d_gene: NA
v_gene: TRBV7-2
abundance: many
j_gene: TRBJ2-2
len: 14

CDR3aa: CASTTSPGQSHSGANVLTF
CDR3nt: TGTGCCAGCACAACCTCACCGGGACAGAGCCACTCTGGGGCCAACGTCCTGACTTTC
d_gene: TRBD1
v_gene: TRBV12-3/TRBV12-4
abundance: NA
j_gene: TRBJ2-6
len: 19

CDR3aa: CASSLDGFLNTEAFF
CDR3nt: TGCGCCAGCAGCTTGGATGGCTTTTTGAACACTGAAGCTTTCTTT
d_gene: NA
v_gene: TRBV5-1
abundance: NA
j_gene: TRBJ1-1
len: 15

CDR3aa: CASSYSRLFQPQHF
CDR3nt: TGTGCCAGCAGTTACTCGAGATTATTCCAGCCCCAGCATTTT
d_gene: NA
v_gene: TRBV6-5
abundance: NA
j_gene: TRBJ1-5
len: 14

CDR3aa: CASSFREATDTQYF
CDR3nt: TGTGCCAGCAGTTTCCGGGAGGCCACAGATACGCAGTATTTT
d_gene: TRBD2
v_gene: TRBV28
abundance: NA
j_gene: TRBJ2-3
len: 14

CDR3aa: CASSWGTGGMNTEAFF
CDR3nt: TGTGCCAGCAGTTGGGGGACAGGGGGCATGAACACTGAAGCTTTCTTT
d_gene: TRBD1
v_gene: TRBV27
abundance: many
j_gene: TRBJ1-1
len: 16

CDR3aa: CASSLAGTVTNYGYTF
CDR3nt: TGTGCCAGCAGCTTAGCGGGAACAGTTACTAACTATGGCTACACCTTC
d_gene: NA
v_gene: TRBV7-2
abundance: few
j_gene: TRBJ1-2
len: 16

CDR3aa: CASSIGTGNTDTQYF
CDR3nt: TGTGCCAGCTCCATTGGCACAGGAAACACAGATACGCAGTATTTT
d_gene: NA
v_gene: TRBV18
abundance: NA
j_gene: TRBJ2-3
len: 15

CDR3aa: CASSSGQLNIQYF
CDR3nt: TGTGCCAGCAGTTCGGGACAGTTAAACATTCAGTACTTC
d_gene: TRBD1
v_gene: TRBV7-8
abundance: NA
j_gene: TRBJ2-4
len: 13

CDR3aa: CASGTGAGEQYF
CDR3nt: TGTGCTAGCGGGACAGGGGCGGGTGAGCAGTACTTC
d_gene: TRBD1
v_gene: TRBV7-7
abundance: NA
j_gene: TRBJ2-7
len: 12

CDR3aa: CASSPGTAPENNEQFF
CDR3nt: TGTGCCAGCAGCCCGGGGACTGCCCCAGAAAACAATGAGCAGTTCTTC
d_gene: NA
v_gene: TRBV13
abundance: few
j_gene: TRBJ2-1
len: 16

CDR3aa: CASISGANTGELFF
CDR3nt: TGTGCCAGCATTAGCGGGGCGAACACCGGGGAGCTGTTTTTT
d_gene: TRBD2
v_gene: TRBV6-2/TRBV6-3
abundance: many
j_gene: TRBJ2-2
len: 14

CDR3aa: CSAYGGATVADTQYF
CDR3nt: TGCAGTGCTTACGGGGGGGCAACGGTAGCAGATACGCAGTATTTT
d_gene: TRBD2
v_gene: TRBV20-1
abundance: many
j_gene: TRBJ2-3
len: 15

CDR3aa: CASTLWGGRVNGYTF
CDR3nt: TGTGCCAGCACCCTTTGGGGGGGGCGCGTGAATGGCTACACCTTC
d_gene: NA
v_gene: TRBV28
abundance: few
j_gene: TRBJ1-2
len: 15

CDR3aa: CASSRQASTEAFF
CDR3nt: TGTGCCAGCAGTCGACAAGCATCTACTGAAGCTTTCTTT
d_gene: NA
v_gene: TRBV6-1
abundance: few
j_gene: TRBJ1-1
len: 13

CDR3aa: CTSRDDSGRASYEQYF
CDR3nt: TGTACCAGCAGAGACGACAGCGGGCGGGCCTCCTACGAGCAGTACTTC
d_gene: NA
v_gene: TRBV1
abundance: NA
j_gene: TRBJ2-7
len: 16

CDR3aa: CASSQDWGQPYEQYF
CDR3nt: TGTGCCAGCAGCCAGGATTGGGGGCAACCCTACGAGCAGTACTTC
d_gene: NA
v_gene: TRBV4-2
abundance: NA
j_gene: TRBJ2-7
len: 15

CDR3aa: CSASQPGQPQHF
CDR3nt: TGCAGTGCTAGTCAGCCTGGTCAGCCCCAGCATTTT
d_gene: NA
v_gene: TRBV20-1
abundance: NA
j_gene: TRBJ1-5
len: 12

CDR3aa: CASSLASPLHF
CDR3nt: TGTGCCAGCAGCTTGGCTTCACCCCTCCACTTT
d_gene: NA
v_gene: TRBV5-5
abundance: few
j_gene: TRBJ1-6
len: 11

CDR3aa: CASSLALAAYNEQFF
CDR3nt: TGTGCCAGCAGCTTAGCACTAGCCGCGTACAATGAGCAGTTCTTC
d_gene: NA
v_gene: TRBV7-2
abundance: many
j_gene: TRBJ2-1
len: 15

CDR3aa: CSGGTEPETQYF
CDR3nt: TGCAGCGGGGGGACAGAACCTGAGACCCAGTACTTC
d_gene: TRBD1
v_gene: TRBV29-1
abundance: NA
j_gene: TRBJ2-5
len: 12

CDR3aa: CASSVGAGTAYGYTF
CDR3nt: TGTGCCAGCAGCGTAGGGGCCGGGACGGCATATGGCTACACCTTC
d_gene: NA
v_gene: TRBV9
abundance: few
j_gene: TRBJ1-2
len: 15

CDR3aa: CASSSPGQGNIEQFF
CDR3nt: TGTGCCAGCAGCTCGCCGGGACAGGGGAATATTGAGCAGTTCTTC
d_gene: TRBD1
v_gene: TRBV11-2
abundance: few
j_gene: TRBJ2-1
len: 15

CDR3aa: CASSQEGADNSNQPQHF
CDR3nt: TGCGCCAGCAGCCAAGAAGGGGCGGACAATAGCAATCAGCCCCAGCATTTT
d_gene: NA
v_gene: TRBV4-1
abundance: many
j_gene: TRBJ1-5
len: 17

CDR3aa: CASGAGRTYNEQFF
CDR3nt: TGTGCCAGCGGAGCGGGGCGAACATACAATGAGCAGTTCTTC
d_gene: TRBD2
v_gene: TRBV27
abundance: many
j_gene: TRBJ2-1
len: 14

CDR3aa: CASETSGGLTNEQFF
CDR3nt: TGCGCCAGCGAAACTAGCGGGGGCCTCACAAATGAGCAGTTCTTC
d_gene: TRBD2
v_gene: TRBV5-1
abundance: many
j_gene: TRBJ2-1
len: 15

CDR3aa: CASSVGLLGADTQYF
CDR3nt: TGTGCCAGCAGCGTAGGACTACTCGGGGCAGATACGCAGTATTTT
d_gene: NA
v_gene: TRBV9
abundance: NA
j_gene: TRBJ2-3
len: 15

CDR3aa: CASSLVTGAADTQYF
CDR3nt: TGCGCCAGCAGCTTGGTGACAGGGGCGGCAGATACGCAGTATTTT
d_gene: TRBD1
v_gene: TRBV5-1
abundance: NA
j_gene: TRBJ2-3
len: 15

CDR3aa: CASSPRTAGPYNEQFF
CDR3nt: TGTGCCAGCAGCCCTCGGACGGCGGGACCCTACAATGAGCAGTTCTTC
d_gene: NA
v_gene: TRBV6-5
abundance: many
j_gene: TRBJ2-1
len: 16

CDR3aa: CSVASPNQPQHF
CDR3nt: TGCAGCGTTGCTTCCCCCAATCAGCCCCAGCATTTT
d_gene: NA
v_gene: TRBV29-1
abundance: NA
j_gene: TRBJ1-5
len: 12

CDR3aa: CASTRASGGGGNIQYF
CDR3nt: TGTGCCAGCACTCGGGCTAGCGGGGGGGGAGGAAACATTCAGTACTTC
d_gene: TRBD2
v_gene: TRBV12-3/TRBV12-4
abundance: few
j_gene: TRBJ2-4
len: 16

CDR3aa: CASSLDTGTGYTF
CDR3nt: TGCGCCAGCAGCTTGGATACAGGGACTGGCTACACCTTC
d_gene: NA
v_gene: TRBV5-1
abundance: few
j_gene: TRBJ1-2
len: 13

CDR3aa: CASSESSRFSYGYTF
CDR3nt: TGTGCCAGCAGTGAATCGTCACGGTTTTCCTATGGCTACACCTTC
d_gene: NA
v_gene: TRBV6-1
abundance: many
j_gene: TRBJ1-2
len: 15

CDR3aa: CASSLEGVAQYF
CDR3nt: TGTGCCAGCAGCTTAGAAGGGGTGGCGCAGTATTTT
d_gene: NA
v_gene: TRBV7-9
abundance: many
j_gene: TRBJ2-3
len: 12

CDR3aa: CASSLSGRAGVETQYF
CDR3nt: TGCGCCAGCAGCTTGTCTGGACGAGCGGGGGTAGAGACCCAGTACTTC
d_gene: TRBD2
v_gene: TRBV5-1
abundance: NA
j_gene: TRBJ2-5
len: 16

CDR3aa: CASVVGTGRMWGTEAFF
CDR3nt: TGTGCCAGCGTGGTTGGTACAGGCCGAATGTGGGGCACTGAAGCTTTCTTT
d_gene: NA
v_gene: TRBV6-1
abundance: few
j_gene: TRBJ1-1
len: 17

CDR3aa: CASSQGKAFNNEQFF
CDR3nt: TGTGCCAGCAGCCAAGGGAAGGCCTTCAATAATGAGCAGTTCTTC
d_gene: NA
v_gene: TRBV7-2
abundance: few
j_gene: TRBJ2-1
len: 15

CDR3aa: CASSYGGGASYNEQFF
CDR3nt: TGTGCCAGCAGTTACGGTGGCGGGGCTAGCTACAATGAGCAGTTCTTC
d_gene: NA
v_gene: TRBV6-2/TRBV6-3
abundance: NA
j_gene: TRBJ2-1
len: 16

CDR3aa: CASSYEGSSYNEQFF
CDR3nt: TGTGCCAGCAGTTACGAGGGCAGCTCCTACAATGAGCAGTTCTTC
d_gene: NA
v_gene: TRBV6-5
abundance: many
j_gene: TRBJ2-1
len: 15

CDR3aa: CASSLLKGFGELFF
CDR3nt: TGTGCCAGTAGTCTCCTTAAGGGGTTCGGGGAGCTGTTTTTT
d_gene: NA
v_gene: TRBV19
abundance: NA
j_gene: TRBJ2-2
len: 14

CDR3aa: CASSPRDPPGQDFEKLFF
CDR3nt: TGTGCCAGCTCACCAAGAGATCCTCCTGGACAGGACTTTGAAAAACTGTTTTTT
d_gene: TRBD1
v_gene: TRBV18
abundance: NA
j_gene: TRBJ1-4
len: 18

CDR3aa: CASSQDIGRPTTNEKLFF
CDR3nt: TGTGCCAGCAGCCAAGATATCGGGCGGCCTACAACTAATGAAAAACTGTTTTTT
d_gene: NA
v_gene: TRBV4-2
abundance: NA
j_gene: TRBJ1-4
len: 18

CDR3aa: CATSDITGNTGELFF
CDR3nt: TGTGCCACCAGTGATATTACCGGGAACACCGGGGAGCTGTTTTTT
d_gene: NA
v_gene: TRBV24-1
abundance: many
j_gene: TRBJ2-2
len: 15

CDR3aa: CASSQGLPGDTQYF
CDR3nt: TGTGCCAGCAGCCAGGGACTCCCTGGAGATACGCAGTATTTT
d_gene: NA
v_gene: TRBV6-4
abundance: few
j_gene: TRBJ2-3
len: 14

CDR3aa: CASSISGELFF
CDR3nt: TGCGCCAGCAGTATCTCCGGGGAGCTGTTTTTT
d_gene: NA
v_gene: TRBV5-1
abundance: NA
j_gene: TRBJ2-2
len: 11